The 3 T cell receptor beta chains reported below all come from one sample, sequenced in a study of a mutant IDH1 vaccine in newly diagnosed glioma. The antigens these receptors bind are not known. Time point described: week 47, end of study. Every single dose of the vaccine, 300 ug of mutant IDH1 20-mer peptide, came with topical imiquimod. Profiling relied on immunoSEQ multiplex PCR, and the TCRdb table lists in-frame clones only, not all of them. Here the sample spans tens of thousands of clones, about two thirds being singletons. Sequencing used peripheral blood mononuclear cells (PBMCs), obtained from a glioma patient whose treatment included an IDH1 peptide vaccine. All receptors derive from a man in his forties or fifties with glioma. Some clones in this sample may be carry-over from other donors' samples.

The rearrangement links TRBV30 to TRBJ1-2, with TRBD1 matching 9 bases. V lost 3 bases and J lost 6; bases outside the gene matches: 5. This CDR3 contains 13 residues. CDR1 and CDR2 from the germline V gene are GTSNPN and SVGIG (reference sequence). CDR3 sequence (DNA): TGTGCCTGGAGCCGGACAGGGGTTGATGGCTACACCTTC. This gives the protein CAWSRTGVDGYTF.

The V gene is TRBV4-1, the J gene TRBJ2-1; 8 nucleotides match TRBD2. The CDR3 is 17 residues long. CDR1 and CDR2 (germline): MGHRA, YSYEKL. Losses at the gene ends were 0 bases for V and 2 bases for J; bases not matched to a gene: 6. The DNA for the CDR3 is TGCGCCAGCAGCCAAGATCCGCCAGCGGGGGCCTACAATGAGCAGTTCTTC. Protein sequence: CASSQDPPAGAYNEQFF.

The sample holds one count of this clone. The CDR3 DNA reads TGTGCCAGCTCACCAGGGCCTAGCGGGGGTTCGAGCTCCTACGAGCAGTACTTC. It specifies CASSPGPSGGSSSYEQYF. The chain employs TRBV18 and TRBJ2-7; 10 nucleotides align to TRBD2. The CDR3 runs to 18 residues. With V trimmed by 2 bases and J by 0 bases, 10 bases remained unmatched. The germline CDR1 and CDR2 sequences are KGHSH and LQKENI.